The 27 T cell receptor beta chains presented below share a single source sample, sequenced in a study of cytomegalovirus exposure and HLA in healthy donors. A multiplex PCR was run with 60 Vbeta primers and 13 Jbeta primers. Sequenced by immunoSEQ multiplex PCR; TCRdb stores in-frame clones only, minus some. The profile covers 120,000 or so clones, with about four fifths appearing a single time and 10% to 12% taken by the ten largest. Sequenced material: PBMCs. Every receptor here comes from a male donor in good health and CMV-seropositive.

This clone was recorded a few times. The chain recombines TRBV7-8 with TRBJ2-7; TRBD2 aligns across 9 bases. The V segment lost 3 bases and the J segment 2 bases; nucleotides outside the gene matches: 5. The CDR3 has 15 residues. Germline V CDR1 and CDR2: SGHVS, FQNEAQ. The CDR3 region is CASSLRGGLTYEQYF. The DNA for the CDR3 is TGTGCCAGCAGCTTGCGGGGGGGACTAACCTACGAGCAGTACTTC.

The sample holds one count of this clone. This chain joins TRBV5-8 and TRBJ1-5; D is uncertain. Germline loops: CDR1 SGHTS, CDR2 YDEGEE. The CDR3 totals 15 residues. V gave up 1 base and J gave up 0 bases, with 8 bases separating them. CDR3 in amino acids: CASSLQVYSNQPQHF. CDR3 bases: TGTGCCAGCAGCTTGCAGGTCTATAGCAATCAGCCCCAGCATTTT.

V is TRBV5-3 and J is TRBJ2-3; tentatively, D is TRBD2 (5 bases). TRBV5-3 is an ORF, with its function uncertain. The germline V and J ends were trimmed by 5 bases and 2 bases, with 21 bases remaining between them. The CDR3 spans 17 residues. This CDR3 reads CARRRNSPRGATDTQYF. CDR3 nucleotide sequence: TGTGCCAGAAGACGCAATAGCCCCCGGGGTGCCACAGATACGCAGTATTTT.

This clone has a single count. The chain employs TRBV4-2 and TRBJ2-2; 8 bases agree with TRBD2. The CDR3 totals 17 residues. Germline V CDR1 and CDR2: LGHNA, YNFKEQ. V lost 2 bases and J lost 1; bases outside the gene matches: 6. DNA of the CDR3: TGTGCCAGCAGCCAATACCTACTAGCGGTGAACACCGGGGAGCTGTTTTTT. This translates into CASSQYLLAVNTGELFF.

This clone was picked up one time. The V and J genes are TRBV7-2 and TRBJ1-5; D is perhaps TRBD1 (5 bases). Germline V gives CDR1 SGHTA, CDR2 FQGNSA. This CDR3 is built from 13 residues. V was pared by 5 bases and J by 5 bases, with 10 bases between. The CDR3 DNA follows: TGTGCCAGCAGCAACCAAGGGGATCAGCCCCAGCATTTT. Its protein product is CASSNQGDQPQHF. The entire variable domain, with the rest obtained from reference TRBV7-2 and TRBJ1-5, is as follows: GAGVSQSPSNKVTEKGKDVELRCDPISGHTALYWYRQSLGQGLEFLIYFQGNSAPDKSGLPSDRFSAERTGGSVSTLTIQRTQQEDSAVYLCASSNQGDQPQHFGDGTRLSIL.

The J gene is TRBJ1-3, the V gene TRBV19; D not certain. CDR1 and CDR2 (germline): LNHDA, SQIVND (reference sequence). Trimming took 4 bases from V and 4 from J, leaving 17 bases between them. The CDR3 loop spans 16 amino acids. CDR3 residues: CASSTISGVSGNTIYF. The CDR3, as DNA: TGTGCCAGTAGTACAATCAGCGGAGTCTCCGGAAACACCATATATTTT. The full variable domain, rest sourced from reference TRBV19 and TRBJ1-3, is DGGITQSPKYLFRKEGQNVTLSCEQNLNHDAMYWYRQDPGQGLRLIYYSQIVNDFQKGDIAEGYSVSREKKESFPLTVTSAQKNPTAFYLCASSTISGVSGNTIYFGEGSWLTVV.

With regard to this clone: The junction departs from the called germline gene at one end, perhaps through a read error. In DNA, the CDR3 is TGTTCCAGCAGCTTAGTCGGACTAGCGGGAGGCCGTATCGGGGAGCTGTTTTTT. Translating it yields CSSSLVGLAGGRIGELFF. The rearrangement joins TRBV7-9 to TRBJ2-2, with 14 positions matching TRBD2. Germline CDR1 SEHNR, CDR2 FQNEAQ (reference sequence). CDR3 size: 18 residues.

The rearrangement uses TRBV9 and TRBJ2-1; 11 nucleotides align to TRBD2. From germline, CDR1 is SGDLS and CDR2 YYNGEE. The length of the CDR3 is 16 residues. V shed 4 bases, J shed 4 bases, and the junction held 7 bases outside the gene matches. CDR3 sequence: CASSPRLAGSYNEQFF. In nucleotides, the CDR3 is TGTGCCAGCAGCCCCCGACTAGCGGGATCGTACAATGAGCAGTTCTTC.

The chain joins TRBV27 to TRBJ2-2; TRBD2 agrees at 12 bases. This CDR3 spans 15 amino acids. Per the germline V gene, CDR1 is MNHEY and CDR2 is SMNVEV (reference sequence). The ends lost 2 bases at V and 8 bases at J; junction bases unmatched: 3. DNA for the CDR3: TGTGCCAGCAGTTTAAGCACTAGCGGGAGGGGGGAGCTGTTTTTT. Translating gives CASSLSTSGRGELFF.

This chain uses TRBV27 with TRBJ2-1; D remains ambiguous. CDR1 and CDR2 (germline): MNHEY, SMNVEV (reference sequence). The CDR3 consists of 13 residues. V lost 4 bases to trimming and J lost 3 bases, with 7 bases between them. For the CDR3, the DNA is TGTGCCAGCAGTTCCTCTCGCTACAATGAGCAGTTCTTC. This sequence encodes CASSSSRYNEQFF.

Here the CDR3 DNA reads TGTGCCAGCAGCCGGAGGGGGCTCCGGAGCTCCTACAATGAGCAGTTCTTC. Translating it yields CASSRRGLRSSYNEQFF. The chain couples TRBV7-8 to TRBJ2-1; D might be TRBD1 (7 bases). Per the germline V gene, CDR1 is SGHVS and CDR2 is FQNEAQ. V lost 5 bases to trimming and J lost 0 bases, with 17 bases between them. There are 17 residues in the CDR3.

The chain is built from TRBV7-2 and TRBJ1-4; a weak D match, TRBD1 (6 bases). Germline CDR1 is SGHTA and CDR2 is FQGNSA. The V end was cut by 4 bases, the J end by 5 bases, with 14 bases between. CDR3 length: 15 amino acids. The CDR3: CASSSPDSPNEKLFF. CDR3 coding DNA: TGTGCCAGCAGCTCCCCGGACAGCCCGAATGAAAAACTGTTTTTT.

The CDR3 region is CASSWLITTENEKNIQYF. The CDR3, as DNA: TGTGCCAGCAGTTGGCTAATTACGACAGAGAACGAAAAAAACATTCAGTACTTC. The rearrangement links TRBV28 to TRBJ2-4; maybe TRBD1 (5 bases). Between the trimmed V and J ends, which lost 4 bases and 4 bases, there was a span of 23 bases. CDR1 MDHEN and CDR2 SYDVKM come from the germline V gene. CDR3 length equals 18 residues. The complete variable domain, with remaining parts taken from reference TRBV28 and TRBJ2-4, reads DVKVTQSSRYLVKRTGEKVFLECVQDMDHENMFWYRQDPGLGLRLIYFSYDVKMKEKGDIPEGYSVSREKKERFSLILESASTNQTSMYLCASSWLITTENEKNIQYFGAGTRLSVL.

The V call is TRBV6-6, the J call TRBJ2-5; TRBD2 agrees at 8 bases. The J call may be wrong; the DNA end is better matched by TRBJ2-7. CDR3 length: 16 residues. CDR1 and CDR2 from the germline V gene are MNHNY and SVGAGI (reference sequence). The CDR3: CASSPPAGAPGYEQYF. The CDR3 nucleotides read TGTGCCAGCAGTCCCCCAGCGGGAGCCCCGGGGTACGAGCAGTACTTC.

The chain uses TRBV30 and TRBJ2-1, with TRBD2 identical over 7 bases. The J segment lost 7 bases and the V segment lost 5 bases, leaving 2 bases of the junction unmatched. The germline gives CDR1 GTSNPN, CDR2 SVGIG (reference sequence). The CDR3 has 11 amino acids. CDR3 protein: CAWGLVNEQFF. The CDR3 DNA sequence: TGTGCCTGGGGACTAGTTAATGAGCAGTTCTTC.

The chain recombines TRBV18 with TRBJ2-1; TRBD2 agrees at 14 bases. This CDR3 contains 17 residues. CDR1 is KGHSH, CDR2 LQKENI, per germline. V lost 6 bases and J lost 7; bases outside the gene matches: 11. As DNA, the CDR3 is TGTGCCAGCTCTTGGAGACTAGCGGGAGGGCCCAGGAATGAGCAGTTCTTC. Translated, it gives CASSWRLAGGPRNEQFF.

The chain employs TRBV5-1 and TRBJ2-7; D unclear. CDR3 length: 12 amino acids. V shed 2 bases and J shed 5 bases, with 8 bases lying between them. CDR1 is SGHRS, CDR2 YFSETQ, per germline. This chain's CDR3 is CASSLLSDEQYF. The DNA for the CDR3 is TGCGCCAGCAGCTTATTGAGCGACGAGCAGTACTTC.

This clone was seen a few times. The chain joins TRBV19 to TRBJ1-5, with D perhaps TRBD1 (6 bases). Trimming removed 3 bases from V and 7 bases from J, with 16 bases in between. The length of the CDR3 is 15 residues. Per the germline V gene, CDR1 is LNHDA and CDR2 is SQIVND (reference sequence). The CDR3 bases are TGTGCCAGTAGTATGGGGGGGCAGGGGAGGCAGCCCCAGCATTTT. It is translated as CASSMGGQGRQPQHF. The complete variable domain, with remaining parts taken from reference TRBV19 and TRBJ1-5, reads DGGITQSPKYLFRKEGQNVTLSCEQNLNHDAMYWYRQDPGQGLRLIYYSQIVNDFQKGDIAEGYSVSREKKESFPLTVTSAQKNPTAFYLCASSMGGQGRQPQHFGDGTRLSIL.

The chain joins TRBV5-1 to TRBJ2-1; 13 bases align to TRBD2. V was clipped by 2 bases and J by 7 bases; unmatched bases: 3. Germline V gives CDR1 SGHRS, CDR2 YFSETQ. The CDR3 is 15 amino acids. The CDR3 DNA is TGCGCCAGCAGCTTTCGGGGACTAGCGGGAAATGAGCAGTTCTTC. Its translation is CASSFRGLAGNEQFF.

The V gene is TRBV9, the J gene TRBJ2-2, with D possibly matching TRBD2 (6 bases). Germline-derived CDR1 and CDR2 are SGDLS and YYNGEE. The ends were cut back, 0 bases at V and 8 bases at J, with 26 bases in the middle. The CDR3 sequence is 19 residues long. The CDR3 protein is CASSVGPNGGRPAAGELFF. The CDR3 coding sequence is TGTGCCAGCAGCGTAGGACCCAACGGAGGGCGTCCGGCCGCTGGGGAGCTGTTTTTT.

This chain uses TRBV5-1 with TRBJ1-1, with a weak D call TRBD1 (5 bases). CDR1 and CDR2 from the germline V gene are SGHRS and YFSETQ. V dropped 0 bases and J dropped 5 bases, with 14 bases sitting between them. The CDR3 runs to 15 residues. CDR3 sequence (DNA): TGCGCCAGCAGCTTGGCCGGAGGGGCGGGGACTGAAGCTTTCTTT. Translated: CASSLAGGAGTEAFF.

This clone was detected only a few times. The J gene is TRBJ2-7, the V gene TRBV5-6, with D perhaps matching TRBD2 (5 bases). The CDR3 is made up of 16 amino acids. The V end lost 5 bases, the J end lost 6 bases, and 24 bases lay between the germline ends. Per germline, CDR1 SGHDT and CDR2 YYEEEE. The CDR3 DNA is TGTGCCAGCAGTTCTGGCACCGACCCGTATCGGGGCGAGCAGTACTTC. This translates into CASSSGTDPYRGEQYF.

This chain connects TRBV15 to TRBJ2-5, with D perhaps TRBD2 (5 bases). The CDR3 has 11 amino acids. Trimming shortened V by 6 bases and J by 11 bases, and 13 bases separated the two germline ends. Germline V lookup: CDR1 LNHNV, CDR2 YYDKDF (reference sequence). The CDR3 loop reads CATSQLGEQYF. For the CDR3, the DNA is TGTGCCACCAGTCAACTCGGGGAGCAGTACTTC.

This clone was seen only once. The chain is built from TRBV11-2 and TRBJ2-7, with 8 bases matching TRBD1. Germline CDR1 is SGHAT and CDR2 is FQNNGV. V lost 5 bases, J lost 3 bases, and 9 bases stayed unmatched. The CDR3 loop spans 15 amino acids. As DNA, the CDR3 is TGTGCCAGCAGCCAGGGCGGGACAGGAATCTACGAGCAGTACTTC. Translation: CASSQGGTGIYEQYF.

The rearrangement links TRBV4-2 to TRBJ2-7; no clear D. CDR1 LGHNA and CDR2 YNFKEQ come from the germline V gene. The CDR3 loop spans 15 amino acids. Trimming cost V 1 base and J 3 bases, with 13 bases left between them. The CDR3, as DNA: TGTGCCAGCAGCCAAGCGTTGCAGCGAGGCTACGAGCAGTACTTC. Translation gives CASSQALQRGYEQYF.

This clone showed up just once. The chain recombines TRBV5-1 with TRBJ2-3, with 8 bases matching TRBD2. The CDR3 runs 15 residues. In germline, CDR1 is SGHRS, CDR2 YFSETQ. Trimming at V came to 4 bases and at J to 0 bases, leaving 4 bases not matched to a gene. The CDR3 region is CASSLSGTSTDTQYF. In nucleotides, the CDR3 is TGCGCCAGCAGCCTTAGCGGGACCAGCACAGATACGCAGTATTTT.

The chain combines TRBV28 with TRBJ2-1, with TRBD2 identical over 11 bases. V lost 2 bases to trimming and J lost 2 bases; unmatched junction nucleotides: 5. Germline values: CDR1 MDHEN, CDR2 SYDVKM. The CDR3 extends over 17 amino acids. CDR3 nucleotide sequence: TGTGCCAGCAGTTTACCTAGCGGGAGGCCCACCTACAATGAGCAGTTCTTC. This translates into CASSLPSGRPTYNEQFF.